This TCR beta chain was sequenced in a study of shared clonotypes between healthy human individuals. Study results and caveats: Generation probabilities of non-shared clonotypes were lower (relative to those shared by all four donors).

The germline V gene encodes CDR1 SGHRS and CDR2 YFSETQ. Trimming pared 1 base from V and 1 base from J, leaving 5 bases between. This CDR3 has 13 amino acids. Every immunoSEQ plate was one replicate of a subset's evenly spread DNA. Authors' processing steps: ImmunoSEQ output held junction-only sequences without quality scores, so filtering differed. The assay was immunoSEQ multiplex PCR, and TCRdb's table has in-frame clones only and misses some. The V and J calls and clone size come from that table; D and trimming were worked out from the DNA. The table includes about 520,000 clones, around 95% detected once. A note on this clone: What it binds is unknown.

A CD45RA+ naive subset and a CD45RA-negative memory subset were split from CD4+ cells. The source material was naive CD4+ T cells sorted from blood. Noted subset: CD45RA+ positively selected. The J gene is TRBJ1-1, the V gene TRBV5-1, with D uncertain. The TCR was taken from a woman aged 25 to 45 in good health. CDR3 nucleotide sequence: TGCGCCAGCAGCTTGATGGAGAACACTGAAGCTTTCTTT. Its translation: CASSLMENTEAFF.